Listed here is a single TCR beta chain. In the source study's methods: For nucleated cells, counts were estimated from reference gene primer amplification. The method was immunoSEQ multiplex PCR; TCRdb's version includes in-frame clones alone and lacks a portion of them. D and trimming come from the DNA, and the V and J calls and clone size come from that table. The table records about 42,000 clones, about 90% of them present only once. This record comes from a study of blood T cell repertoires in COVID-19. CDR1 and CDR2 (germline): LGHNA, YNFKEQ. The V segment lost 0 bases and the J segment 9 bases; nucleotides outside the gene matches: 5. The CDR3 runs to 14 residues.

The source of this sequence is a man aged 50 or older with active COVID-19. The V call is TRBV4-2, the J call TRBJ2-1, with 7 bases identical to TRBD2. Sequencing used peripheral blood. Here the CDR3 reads CASSQEGGHFEQFF. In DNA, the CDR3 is TGTGCCAGCAGCCAAGAGGGAGGGCACTTTGAGCAGTTCTTC.